This T cell receptor beta chain was identified during a study of T-cell memory formation after mild COVID-19. Regarding the study as a whole: Within pre-infection memory, some responding clones were found, suggesting cross-reactive memory joined. Clones from the second wave (peaking day 37) had unconfirmed SARS-CoV-2 specificity. Clones shrinking from day 15 to 85 showed even CD4/CD8 mixes; later expanders tilted CD4+.

Notes on this clonotype: Antigen unknown.

It was 5'RACE with constant-segment primers that produced the TCR alpha and TCR beta cDNA libraries, which carried sample barcodes and UMIs. TCRdb redid the calling of the 5' RACE reads with MiXCR, one entry per CDR3 protein. The sample holds approximately 300,000 distinct CDR3 sequences, roughly 8.2% seen once. V lost 3 bases and J 0 bases, leaving 5 bases between the germline ends. The CDR3 consists of 13 residues. This rearrangement joins TRBV12-3 or TRBV12-4 to TRBJ1-2; D unclear. The sequenced material came from PBMCs or a T cell subset sorted from them (not recorded which). The TCR originated in a young man who had mild COVID-19 (a few samples of this study predate the infection). Cell type and time point are not known. The CDR3 loop is CASSFGPNYGYTF. The DNA of the CDR3 is TGTGCCAGCAGTTTTGGGCCTAACTATGGCTACACCTTC.